These 21 T cell receptor beta chains share one sample of origin, sequenced in a study of blood T cell repertoires in COVID-19 (dated by TCRdb to the early 2020s). Library preparation used the immunoSEQ multiplex PCR assay. Not all clones reach the TCRdb copy of this immuneACCESS table, which keeps in-frame sequences only. Checked studies attribute under half of the gap to unresolved V genes and leave the rest unexplained. The sample table shows roughly 180,000 clones, and around 90% are seen once. The ten largest make up around 2.3% of the sample. Sample: PBMCs or T cells enriched from blood (not recorded which). These receptors came from a woman aged 30 to 39 who had recovered from COVID-19.

CDR3 DNA: TGTGCCAGTAGTATCGGGGTATTCGGTGAAAAACTGTTTTTT. The encoded protein is CASSIGVFGEKLFF. V and J are TRBV19 and TRBJ1-4; D gene unclear. Trimming removed 3 bases at V and 7 bases at J, with 12 bases between. The CDR3 is 14 amino acids. Germline CDR1 and CDR2: LNHDA and SQIVND (reference sequence).

The genes are TRBV19 and TRBJ1-5; no definite D call. Germline V CDR1 and CDR2: LNHDA, SQIVND (reference sequence). V shed 5 bases and J shed 1 base, with 9 bases lying between them. The CDR3 is made up of 14 amino acids. The DNA of the CDR3 is TGTGCCAGTAGTTTTACGGGGAGCAATCAGCCCCAGCATTTT. It encodes CASSFTGSNQPQHF.

The chain joins TRBV24-1 to TRBJ2-7; D is perhaps TRBD1 (5 bases). The germline V gene encodes CDR1 KGHDR and CDR2 SFDVKD. The CDR3 is made up of 11 amino acids. V dropped 8 bases and J dropped 7 bases, with 11 bases sitting between them. DNA for the CDR3: TGTGCCACCAAGACGGCAGGGGAGCAGTACTTC. Its protein product is CATKTAGEQYF.

The chain uses TRBV11-1 and TRBJ2-5; a possible D gene is TRBD1 (5 bases). V lost 3 bases and J lost 5, with 19 bases in between. Germline V lookup: CDR1 SGHAT, CDR2 FQDESV (reference sequence). CDR3 size: 16 residues. The CDR3 nucleotides read TGTGCCAGCAGCTTTAGGTCTTCCTACAACAGGGAGACCCAGTACTTC. Translating it yields CASSFRSSYNRETQYF.

V usage is TRBV27 and J usage is TRBJ2-7, with a possible D match to TRBD2 (5 bases). The CDR3 sequence is 16 residues long. Deletions cut 3 bases from V and 6 bases from J, with 21 bases between. Germline CDR1 MNHEY, CDR2 SMNVEV (reference sequence). The CDR3 reads CASSFAGWSSWGEQYF. The CDR3 coding sequence is TGTGCCAGCAGTTTTGCCGGCTGGTCTAGCTGGGGCGAGCAGTACTTC.

V is TRBV11-2 and J is TRBJ1-2, with 8 nucleotides matching TRBD1. Germline assignment: CDR1 SGHAT and CDR2 FQNNGV. Trimming removed 5 bases from V and 2 bases from J; junction bases left unmatched: 1. This CDR3 is 13 amino acids long. The CDR3 region has the DNA TGTGCCAGCAGCCGGGACAGGAACTATGGCTACACCTTC. This encodes CASSRDRNYGYTF.

This clone was observed a few times. The chain joins TRBV27 to TRBJ1-2; no definite D call. CDR1 is MNHEY and CDR2 is SMNVEV in the germline V gene (reference sequence). The CDR3 contains 13 residues. Trimming cost V 2 bases and J 4 bases, with 8 bases left between them. The CDR3 DNA follows: TGTGCCAGCAGTTTAGACTCGCTCTATGGCTACACCTTC. Its translation is CASSLDSLYGYTF.

The chain is built from TRBV24-1 and TRBJ2-7; 13 bases line up with TRBD2. The germline CDR1 and CDR2 sequences are KGHDR and SFDVKD. The CDR3 is made up of 14 amino acids. Unmatched junction bases numbered 4, after V lost 7 bases and J lost 5 bases. CDR3 protein: CATSGTSGTHEQYF. In DNA, the CDR3 is TGTGCCACCAGCGGGACTAGCGGGACCCACGAGCAGTACTTC.

This chain links TRBV4-1 with TRBJ2-5, with 12 bases identical to TRBD2. Losses at the gene ends were 3 bases for V and 3 bases for J; bases not matched to a gene: 2. From germline, CDR1 is MGHRA and CDR2 YSYEKL. The CDR3 has 15 amino acids. The DNA of the CDR3 is TGCGCCAGCAGCCACGGACTAGCGGGGAAAGAGACCCAGTACTTC. As protein: CASSHGLAGKETQYF.

V gene TRBV11-3 combines with J gene TRBJ2-6, with D unresolved. Germline V gene data show CDR1 as SGHNT and CDR2 as YENEEA. Trimming cost V 4 bases and J 3 bases, with 4 bases left between them. This CDR3 has 13 amino acids. CDR3 sequence reads: CASSSGGANVLTF. CDR3 DNA sequence: TGTGCCAGCAGCTCAGGTGGGGCCAACGTCCTGACTTTC.

This chain connects TRBV6-5 to TRBJ1-1, with D possibly being TRBD1 (6 bases). The length of the CDR3 is 14 residues. CDR1 and CDR2 from the germline V gene are MNHEY and SVGAGI. V was shortened by 7 bases and J by 0 bases, with 12 bases between the two germline ends. The CDR3 coding sequence is TGTGCCAGCATCCAGGGGCCGGTGAACACTGAAGCTTTCTTT. The encoded protein is CASIQGPVNTEAFF.

This chain connects TRBV6-5 to TRBJ1-6; possible D gene TRBD1, 5 bases. CDR1 and CDR2 from the germline V gene are MNHEY and SVGAGI. Between the trimmed V and J ends, which lost 0 bases and 8 bases, there was a span of 14 bases. The CDR3 extends over 16 amino acids. The CDR3 protein is CASSYSLGGVDSPLHF. In nucleotides, the CDR3 is TGTGCCAGCAGTTACTCCCTGGGAGGGGTGGATTCACCCCTCCACTTT.

The chain combines TRBV19 with TRBJ2-3, with 9 bases that match TRBD1. Losses at the gene ends were 4 bases for V and 1 base for J; bases not matched to a gene: 6. Germline loops: CDR1 LNHDA, CDR2 SQIVND (reference sequence). CDR3 length: 16 residues. The CDR3 protein is CASSTGDRGGTDTQYF. Here the CDR3 DNA reads TGTGCCAGTAGTACAGGCGACAGGGGGGGCACAGATACGCAGTATTTT.

This clone was picked up many times. Other nucleotide sequences from this sample produce the same CDR3. The V and J genes are TRBV5-1 and TRBJ2-7, with D perhaps matching TRBD2 (6 bases). Germline loops: CDR1 SGHRS, CDR2 YFSETQ. V lost 7 bases to trimming and J lost 2 bases, with 16 bases between them. The CDR3 runs to 14 residues. This CDR3 reads CASSTGTLTYEQYF. Here the CDR3 DNA reads TGCGCCAGCTCAACCGGGACTCTAACCTACGAGCAGTACTTC. Full variable domain (remainder filled in from reference TRBV5-1 and TRBJ2-7): KAGVTQTPRYLIKTRGQQVTLSCSPISGHRSVSWYQQTPGQGLQFLFEYFSETQRNKGNFPGRFSGRQFSNSRSEMNVSTLELGDSALYLCASSTGTLTYEQYFGPGTRLTVT.

This clone was observed once. V is TRBV12-3 or TRBV12-4 and J is TRBJ1-5, with TRBD1 identical over 8 bases. CDR3 length equals 13 residues. The trim removed 5 bases at V and 6 bases at J, leaving 3 bases unmatched. This CDR3 reads CASSLDRAQPQHF. CDR3 DNA sequence: TGTGCCAGCAGTCTGGACAGGGCTCAGCCCCAGCATTTT.

The chain combines TRBV2 with TRBJ1-5; 7 nucleotides agree with TRBD1. This CDR3 is 15 amino acids long. The V gene's germline CDR1 is SNHLY and CDR2 FYNNEI. The V gene end was trimmed by 7 bases and the J gene end by 1 base; junction bases not matched to a gene: 7. The CDR3: CASKGGDLSNQPQHF. DNA of the CDR3: TGTGCCAGCAAAGGGGGCGATCTGAGCAATCAGCCCCAGCATTTT.

The chain carries TRBV19 and TRBJ1-5; possible D gene TRBD1, 5 bases. V was clipped by 5 bases and J by 2 bases, with 10 bases between them. The CDR3 covers 14 residues. CDR1 LNHDA and CDR2 SQIVND come from the germline V gene (reference sequence). For the CDR3, the DNA is TGTGCCAGTAGTCCTACAGGTCGCAATCAGCCCCAGCATTTT. Protein: CASSPTGRNQPQHF.

V is TRBV5-1 and J is TRBJ2-2, with TRBD2 matching over 9 bases. Per germline, CDR1 SGHRS and CDR2 YFSETQ. The ends lost 0 bases at V and 7 bases at J; junction bases unmatched: 22. CDR3 length equals 21 residues. The CDR3 loop is CASSLVSQDGSGRKRVGELFF. The DNA of the CDR3 is TGCGCCAGCAGCTTGGTATCGCAAGACGGGAGCGGGAGGAAAAGGGTCGGGGAGCTGTTTTTT.

The gene calls are TRBV7-2 and TRBJ1-3; 9 positions agree with TRBD1. Germline loops: CDR1 SGHTA, CDR2 FQGNSA. With 3 bases clipped from V and 5 bases from J, the junction kept 8 bases outside the gene matches. The CDR3 has 16 amino acids. The CDR3 region is CASSFTPTGGRNTIYF. CDR3 sequence (DNA): TGTGCCAGCAGCTTTACCCCGACAGGGGGTCGAAACACCATATATTTT. Full variable domain (remainder filled in from reference TRBV7-2 and TRBJ1-3): GAGVSQSPSNKVTEKGKDVELRCDPISGHTALYWYRQSLGQGLEFLIYFQGNSAPDKSGLPSDRFSAERTGGSVSTLTIQRTQQEDSAVYLCASSFTPTGGRNTIYFGEGSWLTVV.

This clone came up a few times. The V call is TRBV19, the J call TRBJ1-3; D is unclear. From germline, CDR1 is LNHDA and CDR2 SQIVND (reference sequence). Trimming removed 3 bases at V and 0 bases at J, with 6 bases between. The CDR3 has 14 amino acids. CDR3 region: CASSIRFSGNTIYF. CDR3 coding DNA: TGTGCCAGTAGTATTCGGTTCTCTGGAAACACCATATATTTT.

With respect to this clone: The same CDR3 is also encoded by other DNA sequences in this sample. The chain combines TRBV19 with TRBJ2-2; D is unresolved. V lost 3 bases and J 1 base, leaving 6 bases between the germline ends. CDR1 and CDR2 (germline): LNHDA, SQIVND (reference sequence). The CDR3 is 14 amino acids. In DNA form, the CDR3 reads TGTGCCAGTAGTATTTCAGGGAACACCGGGGAGCTGTTTTTT. Translated, it gives CASSISGNTGELFF.